The 32 T cell receptor beta chains below were found in one sample sequenced in a study of shared clonotypes between healthy human individuals. Libraries were prepared by immunoSEQ multiplex PCR; TCRdb keeps only in-frame clonotypes and omits some of them. The table includes some 490,000 clones, around four fifths detected once. Sequencing used PBMCs. The receptor source for this set is a woman aged 40 to 50 in good health. Some clones in this sample may be carry-over from other donors' samples.

The J gene is TRBJ2-7, the V gene TRBV30; no reliable D call. V dropped 4 bases and J dropped 2 bases, with 12 bases sitting between them. CDR3 length: 13 amino acids. Germline-derived CDR1 and CDR2 are GTSNPN and SVGIG (reference sequence). This chain's CDR3 is CAWNPSRTYEQYF. CDR3 coding DNA: TGTGCCTGGAACCCTTCCCGGACCTACGAGCAGTACTTC.

The chain combines TRBV7-2 with TRBJ1-2; D might be TRBD1 (6 bases). The ends were cut back, 1 base at V and 8 bases at J, with 11 bases in the middle. The length of the CDR3 is 13 residues. Per germline, CDR1 SGHTA and CDR2 FQGNSA. CDR3 in DNA: TGTGCCAGCAGCTTAGAAACAGGGAGGGGCTACACCTTC. This translates into CASSLETGRGYTF.

V gene TRBV6-5 combines with J gene TRBJ2-7, with 9 bases lining up with TRBD1. The CDR3 has 15 residues. V dropped 7 bases and J dropped 2; count of bases not matched to a gene: 9. The germline V gene encodes CDR1 MNHEY and CDR2 SVGAGI. The CDR3 loop is CASTRTGTGTYEQYF. The CDR3 nucleotides are TGTGCCAGCACCCGCACCGGGACAGGGACCTACGAGCAGTACTTC.

The chain has TRBV28 and TRBJ2-4, with D possibly TRBD2 on 7 matching bases. The CDR3 extends over 16 amino acids. V lost 3 bases and J lost 2, with 14 bases in between. Germline V lookup: CDR1 MDHEN, CDR2 SYDVKM. The CDR3 DNA sequence: TGTGCCAGCAGTTTGTCGGGGGGCGCGACCAAAAACATTCAGTACTTC. It codes for CASSLSGGATKNIQYF.

There are a few counts of this clone. The chain joins TRBV18 to TRBJ2-7, with TRBD1 identical over 8 bases. Germline V gives CDR1 KGHSH, CDR2 LQKENI. The V gene end was trimmed by 9 bases and the J gene end by 2 bases; junction bases not matched to a gene: 6. The CDR3 sequence is 13 residues long. The CDR3 DNA is TGTGCCAGTTCAGGACAGGGAACCTACGAGCAGTACTTC. It translates to CASSGQGTYEQYF.

This chain links TRBV15 with TRBJ1-2; D unresolved. Germline V gene data show CDR1 as LNHNV and CDR2 as YYDKDF (reference sequence). The CDR3 spans 13 residues. V was pared by 1 base and J by 3 bases, with 6 bases between. The CDR3 DNA is TGTGCCACCAGCAGAGGCACAGACTATGGCTACACCTTC. The encoded protein is CATSRGTDYGYTF.

This clone was seen many times. The rearrangement uses TRBV2 and TRBJ2-5; tentatively, D is TRBD1 or TRBD2 (5 bases each). The end of the DNA aligns better with TRBJ2-7, so the J call may be wrong. CDR1 and CDR2 from the germline V gene are SNHLY and FYNNEI. The length of the CDR3 is 13 residues. The CDR3 here is CATFGTPEYEQYF. DNA of the CDR3: TGTGCCACGTTCGGGACGCCAGAGTACGAGCAGTACTTC.

The chain has TRBV28 and TRBJ1-5; D uncertain. This CDR3 is built from 12 residues. Trimming cost V 8 bases and J 0 bases, with 5 bases left between them. Germline V gene data show CDR1 as MDHEN and CDR2 as SYDVKM. DNA of the CDR3: TGTGCCAGCTGGGGTAGCAATCAGCCCCAGCATTTT. It yields the protein CASWGSNQPQHF.

CDR3 coding DNA: TGTGCCAGCAGCAATACTAAAAACACTGAAGCTTTCTTT. Translating it yields CASSNTKNTEAFF. The chain uses TRBV14 and TRBJ1-1; D is uncertain. Germline CDR1 SGHDN, CDR2 FVKESK. There are 13 residues in the CDR3. The V end lost 5 bases, the J end lost 2 bases, and 9 bases lay between the germline ends. Looking up the rest from reference TRBV14 and TRBJ1-1 gives the full variable domain: EAGVTQFPSHSVIEKGQTVTLRCDPISGHDNLYWYRRVMGKEIKFLLHFVKESKQDESGMPNNRFLAERTGGTYSTLKVQPAELEDSGVYFCASSNTKNTEAFFGQGTRLTVV.

The chain combines TRBV9 with TRBJ2-3, with a tentative D call TRBD1 (6 bases). The CDR3 contains 17 residues. Trimming took 0 bases from V and 3 from J, leaving 17 bases between them. The germline CDR1 and CDR2 sequences are SGDLS and YYNGEE. CDR3 amino acids: CASSVAPGKTGTDTQYF. DNA of the CDR3: TGTGCCAGCAGCGTAGCCCCCGGCAAAACAGGGACAGATACGCAGTATTTT.

For the CDR3, the DNA is TGTGCCACCATCGAAGACAGGTTTGCAACTAATGAAAAACTGTTTTTT. It specifies CATIEDRFATNEKLFF. The V and J genes are TRBV15 and TRBJ1-4, with D perhaps TRBD1 (6 bases). Germline CDR1 reads LNHNV; CDR2 reads YYDKDF (reference sequence). CDR3 length: 16 residues. Trimming took 7 bases from V and 0 from J, leaving 15 bases between them. The full variable domain, completed using reference TRBV15 and TRBJ1-4, is DAMVIQNPRYQVTQFGKPVTLSCSQTLNHNVMYWYQQKSSQAPKLLFHYYDKDFNNEADTPDNFQSRRPNTSFCFLDIRSPGLGDTAMYLCATIEDRFATNEKLFFGSGTQLSVL.

V and J are TRBV7-3 and TRBJ2-5; the match to TRBD2 covers 11 bases. This CDR3 is 15 amino acids long. The V gene's germline CDR1 is SGHTA and CDR2 FQGTGA. V was pared by 3 bases and J by 3 bases, with 3 bases of the junction left unmatched. In nucleotides, the CDR3 is TGTGCCAGCAGCTTCGGTAGCGGGAGGGAAGAGACCCAGTACTTC. Translation: CASSFGSGREETQYF.

This clone was recorded a few times. The V gene is TRBV5-1, the J gene TRBJ2-2; D remains unclear. Per the germline V gene, CDR1 is SGHRS and CDR2 is YFSETQ. The CDR3 covers 15 residues. V was clipped by 0 bases and J by 4 bases, with 10 bases between them. CDR3 region: CASSLVVSGTGELFF. As DNA, the CDR3 is TGCGCCAGCAGCTTGGTTGTCAGTGGCACCGGGGAGCTGTTTTTT.

The chain couples TRBV2 to TRBJ2-5; D perhaps matches TRBD2 (7 bases). Trimming stripped 6 bases from V and 3 bases from J, with 14 bases between. The CDR3 covers 14 residues. CDR1 and CDR2 from the germline V gene are SNHLY and FYNNEI. In nucleotides, the CDR3 is TGTGCCAGCAGACAACAGGGAGGGGAAGAGACCCAGTACTTC. Its translation is CASRQQGGEETQYF. Supplemented by reference TRBV2 and TRBJ2-5, the full variable domain reads EPEVTQTPSHQVTQMGQEVILRCVPISNHLYFYWYRQILGQKVEFLVSFYNNEISEKSEIFDDQFSVERPDGSNFTLKIRSTKLEDSAMYFCASRQQGGEETQYFGPGTRLLVL.

This clone was picked up many times. The gene calls are TRBV4-3 and TRBJ2-2; TRBD2 might be the D (6 bases). From germline, CDR1 is LGHNA and CDR2 YSLEER. Trimming cost V 0 bases and J 6 bases, with 11 bases left between them. The CDR3 spans 15 residues. DNA for the CDR3: TGCGCCAGCAGCCAAGATCTGGAGGGCCCCGGGGAGCTGTTTTTT. Translated, it gives CASSQDLEGPGELFF.

The rearrangement uses TRBV7-8 and TRBJ2-7, with D possibly TRBD1 on 6 matching bases. This CDR3 comprises 14 residues. V was trimmed by 5 bases and J by 4 bases, leaving 15 bases between them. In germline, CDR1 is SGHVS, CDR2 FQNEAQ. The CDR3 region has the DNA TGTGCCAGCAGCCAGGACAGTCGATCTTACGAGCAGTACTTC. It yields the protein CASSQDSRSYEQYF. Using reference TRBV7-8 and TRBJ2-7 for the parts outside the CDR3, the full variable domain is GAGVSQSPRYKVAKRGQDVALRCDPISGHVSLFWYQQALGQGPEFLTYFQNEAQLDKSGLPSDRFFAERPEGSVSTLKIQRTQQEDSAVYLCASSQDSRSYEQYFGPGTRLTVT.

The rearrangement uses TRBV5-1 and TRBJ2-7, with 9 bases that match TRBD2. Unmatched junction bases numbered 3, after V lost 2 bases and J lost 3 bases. Germline CDR1 is SGHRS and CDR2 is YFSETQ. The CDR3 extends over 14 amino acids. In nucleotides, the CDR3 is TGCGCCAGCAGCTTAAGCGGGAGGAGCTACGAGCAGTACTTC. It codes for CASSLSGRSYEQYF.

The chain couples TRBV7-8 to TRBJ2-1; D may be TRBD2 (5 bases). CDR3 length: 12 residues. V lost 5 bases and J lost 10, with 12 bases in between. Germline assignment: CDR1 SGHVS and CDR2 FQNEAQ. The CDR3 bases are TGTGCCAGCAGCACACCGGGAAAAGAGCAGTTCTTC. This gives the protein CASSTPGKEQFF.

CDR3 DNA: TGTGCCAGCACTCGACTGGGAGTAGATACGCAGTATTTT. Encoded protein: CASTRLGVDTQYF. V and J are TRBV2 and TRBJ2-3; perhaps TRBD2 as D (5 bases). CDR1 is SNHLY and CDR2 is FYNNEI in the germline V gene. The CDR3 has 13 residues. Trimming took off 7 bases at V and 5 bases at J, with 13 bases between the two ends.

This clone showed up just once. V is TRBV10-3 and J is TRBJ2-7; tentatively, D is TRBD2 (6 bases). The CDR3 covers 12 residues. The germline CDR1 and CDR2 sequences are ENHRY and SYGVKD. Trimming removed 5 bases at V and 3 bases at J, with 8 bases between. The CDR3 loop is CAISSGDYEQYF. The CDR3 DNA is TGTGCCATCAGTTCGGGGGACTACGAGCAGTACTTC.

V usage is TRBV28 and J usage is TRBJ2-5; no clear D. Trimming pared 6 bases from V and 7 bases from J, leaving 18 bases between. Germline values: CDR1 MDHEN, CDR2 SYDVKM. This CDR3 spans 14 amino acids. CDR3 amino acids: CASSDPGHSGTQYF. The CDR3 coding sequence is TGTGCCAGCAGCGATCCGGGCCACTCAGGGACCCAGTACTTC.

Points on this clone: This clone may be a read error of a much larger clone one base away. The V call is TRBV27, the J call TRBJ2-6; possible D gene TRBD1, 5 bases. The CDR3 consists of 14 residues. Germline V gene sequence: CDR1 MNHEY, CDR2 SMNVEV (reference sequence). In nucleotides, the CDR3 is TGTGCCAGCAGCCAGGGCTCTGGGGCCAACGTCCCGACTTTC. This encodes CASSQGSGANVPTF.

The chain uses TRBV9 and TRBJ2-1; 8 bases match TRBD2. The CDR3 totals 17 residues. V lost 0 bases to trimming and J lost 6 bases; unmatched junction nucleotides: 11. The V gene's germline CDR1 is SGDLS and CDR2 YYNGEE. Written as DNA, the CDR3 is TGTGCCAGCAGCGTAGCGGTTCACGGTGCGGGAGGCAATGAGCAGTTCTTC. Its protein is CASSVAVHGAGGNEQFF.

This clone was counted only a few times. The chain joins TRBV13 to TRBJ2-1; 7 nucleotides line up with TRBD2. The junction had 12 bases not matched to a gene; V was cut back by 5 bases and J by 2 bases. CDR1 and CDR2 (germline): PRHDT, FYEKMQ (reference sequence). CDR3 size: 17 residues. CDR3 in amino acids: CASSLKSGGGAYNEQFF. DNA for the CDR3: TGTGCCAGCAGCCTTAAATCGGGGGGAGGCGCCTACAATGAGCAGTTCTTC.

With regard to this clone: Other DNA sequences from this sample encode an identical CDR3 as well. The CDR3 here is CASSLGVGNEQFF. For the CDR3, the DNA is TGCGCCAGCAGCTTGGGGGTGGGGAATGAGCAGTTCTTC. The chain combines TRBV5-1 with TRBJ2-1, with D unresolved. V was cut by 0 bases and J by 7 bases, with 8 bases left in between. CDR3 size: 13 residues. Germline V gene sequence: CDR1 SGHRS, CDR2 YFSETQ.

The CDR3 DNA is TGCGCCAGCAGTGAGTCCCCGGGACTAGCGTACAATGAGCAGTTCTTC. This translates into CASSESPGLAYNEQFF. The J gene is TRBJ2-1, the V gene TRBV10-1, with 10 bases matching TRBD2. The CDR3 runs 16 residues. Germline V gene lookup returns CDR1 WNHNN and CDR2 SYGVQD (reference sequence). Losses at the gene ends were 0 bases for V and 4 bases for J; bases not matched to a gene: 3.

In this sample, this clone turned up once. With a much larger clone just one base away, this may be a read error. Additional DNA sequences in this sample encode the identical CDR3. The chain's CDR3 is CAWSVTGGNQPQHF. CDR3 coding DNA: TGTGCCTGGAGTGTCACGGGGGGTAATCAGCCACAGCATTTT. The rearrangement links TRBV30 to TRBJ1-5, with a weak D call TRBD1 (5 bases). Germline V gene data show CDR1 as GTSNPN and CDR2 as SVGIG (reference sequence). This CDR3 spans 14 amino acids.

The J gene is TRBJ1-5, the V gene TRBV19; maybe TRBD1 (5 bases). This CDR3 contains 14 residues. Germline CDR1 is LNHDA and CDR2 is SQIVND (reference sequence). V shed 7 bases and J shed 4 bases, with 14 bases lying between them. The CDR3 loop is CASTPGRGNQPQHF. The CDR3 DNA is TGTGCCAGTACCCCAGGGAGGGGAAATCAGCCCCAGCATTTT.

This clone has a single count. This chain connects TRBV5-1 to TRBJ1-1; D not resolved. V lost 2 bases to trimming and J lost 1 base, with 9 bases between them. The CDR3 length is 14 residues. Per the germline V gene, CDR1 is SGHRS and CDR2 is YFSETQ. CDR3 DNA sequence: TGCGCCAGCAGCTTCTTACACTCGAACACTGAAGCTTTCTTT. Amino acids: CASSFLHSNTEAFF.

The V and J genes are TRBV10-2 and TRBJ2-7; perhaps TRBD2 as D (5 bases). CDR1 WSHSY and CDR2 SAAADI come from the germline V gene. The ends were cut back, 6 bases at V and 2 bases at J, with 14 bases in the middle. The CDR3 consists of 14 residues. The DNA of the CDR3 is TGCGCCAGCAGAAGGCTAGCCAAAGCCTACGAGCAGTACTTC. It encodes CASRRLAKAYEQYF.

This clone was seen a single time. At one of its ends the junction is not consistent with the germline gene, which may arise from a read error. Here the CDR3 DNA reads TGTGCTAGCAGCTTAAGGCCAGGGTCCTACAATGAGCAGTTCTTC. This translates into CASSLRPGSYNEQFF. The genes are TRBV7-7 and TRBJ2-1; D perhaps matches TRBD1 (5 bases). Germline CDR1 reads SSHAT; CDR2 reads FNYEAQ (reference sequence). The CDR3 sequence is 15 residues long.

This clone has just a few counts. The rearrangement uses TRBV11-2 and TRBJ1-3, with D unclear. The germline gives CDR1 SGHAT, CDR2 FQNNGV. The V end was cut by 5 bases, the J end by 2 bases, with 13 bases between. CDR3 length: 15 residues. The CDR3 sequence: CASSPRVGPGNTIYF. The DNA of the CDR3 is TGTGCCAGCAGCCCCCGGGTTGGACCTGGAAACACCATATATTTT. Supplemented by reference TRBV11-2 and TRBJ1-3, the full variable domain reads EAGVAQSPRYKIIEKRQSVAFWCNPISGHATLYWYQQILGQGPKLLIQFQNNGVVDDSQLPKDRFSAERLKGVDSTLKIQPAKLEDSAVYLCASSPRVGPGNTIYFGEGSWLTVV.